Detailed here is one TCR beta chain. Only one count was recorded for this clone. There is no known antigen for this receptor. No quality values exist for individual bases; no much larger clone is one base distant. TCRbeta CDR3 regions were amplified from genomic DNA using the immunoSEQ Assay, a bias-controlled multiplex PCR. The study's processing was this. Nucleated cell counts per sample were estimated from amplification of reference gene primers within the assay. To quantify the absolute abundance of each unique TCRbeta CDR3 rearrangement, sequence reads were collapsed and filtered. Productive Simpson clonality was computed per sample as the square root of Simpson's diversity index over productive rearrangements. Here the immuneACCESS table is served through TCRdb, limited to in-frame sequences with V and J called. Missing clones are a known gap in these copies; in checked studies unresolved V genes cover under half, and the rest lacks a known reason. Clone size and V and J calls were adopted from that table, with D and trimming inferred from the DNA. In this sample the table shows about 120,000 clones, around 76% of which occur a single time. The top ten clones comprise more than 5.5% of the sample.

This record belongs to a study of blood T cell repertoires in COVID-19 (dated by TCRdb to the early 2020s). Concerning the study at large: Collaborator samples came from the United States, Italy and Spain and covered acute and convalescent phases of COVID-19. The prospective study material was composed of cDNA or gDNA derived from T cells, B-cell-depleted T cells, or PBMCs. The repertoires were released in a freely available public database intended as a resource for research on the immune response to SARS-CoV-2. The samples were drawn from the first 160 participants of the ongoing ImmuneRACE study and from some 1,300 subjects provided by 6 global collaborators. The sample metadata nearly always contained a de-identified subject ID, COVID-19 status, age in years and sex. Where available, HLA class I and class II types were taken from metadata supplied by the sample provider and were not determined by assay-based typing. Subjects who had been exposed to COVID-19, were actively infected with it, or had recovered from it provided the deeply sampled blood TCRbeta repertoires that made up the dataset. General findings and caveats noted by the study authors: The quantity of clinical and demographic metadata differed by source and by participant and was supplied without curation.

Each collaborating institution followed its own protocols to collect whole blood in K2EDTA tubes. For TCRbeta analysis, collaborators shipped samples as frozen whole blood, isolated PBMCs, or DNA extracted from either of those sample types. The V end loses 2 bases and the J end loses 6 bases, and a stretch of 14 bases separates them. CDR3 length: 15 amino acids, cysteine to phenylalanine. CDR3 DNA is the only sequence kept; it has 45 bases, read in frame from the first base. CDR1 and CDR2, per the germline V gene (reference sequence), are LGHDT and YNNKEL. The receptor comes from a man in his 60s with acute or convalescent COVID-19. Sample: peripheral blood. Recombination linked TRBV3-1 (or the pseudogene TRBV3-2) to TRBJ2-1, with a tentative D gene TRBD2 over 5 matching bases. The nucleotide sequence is TGTGCCAGCAGCCAATTAACCCCGGGATCCAATGAGCAGTTCTTC. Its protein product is CASSQLTPGSNEQFF.